Below are 22 T cell receptor beta chains sequenced from a single sample in a study of early T cells in non-severe SARS-CoV-2 infection. Via MiXCR, TCRdb re-called the 5' RACE reads, giving one row per CDR3 protein. The sample contains tens of thousands of distinct CDR3 sequences, about 12% of which appear only once. The sequenced sample consisted of whole blood. These receptors originate from an adult who was a healthcare worker with PCR-confirmed SARS-CoV-2 infection or an uninfected control (not recorded which).

The chain uses TRBV29-1 and TRBJ2-1; 7 nucleotides line up with TRBD2. J gave up 3 bases and V 5 bases, and 4 bases lay outside the gene matches. Germline-derived CDR1 and CDR2 are SQVTM and ANQGSEA. The CDR3 has 13 amino acids. CDR3 in DNA: TGCAGCGTTCAAGGCGGGGGCTACAATGAGCAGTTCTTC. As protein: CSVQGGGYNEQFF.

This chain uses TRBV18 with TRBJ1-2; 10 bases agree with TRBD1. CDR1 KGHSH and CDR2 LQKENI come from the germline V gene. This CDR3 is 14 amino acids long. V lost 3 bases and J lost 6; bases outside the gene matches: 4. The CDR3 DNA reads TGTGCCAGCTCACCGACAGGGGGCGATAATGGCTACACCTTC. This codes for CASSPTGGDNGYTF.

In this sample, this clonotype turned up a few times. This chain links TRBV20-1 with TRBJ2-2; 8 bases align to TRBD1. After removal of 6 bases from V and 1 base from J, the junction contained 4 bases not matched to a gene. The CDR3 runs to 14 residues. Germline CDR1 and CDR2: DFQATT and SNEGSKA (reference sequence). The CDR3 sequence is CSALGQENTGELFF. The CDR3 nucleotides read TGCAGTGCCTTGGGACAGGAGAACACCGGGGAGCTGTTTTTT.

The chain uses TRBV20-1 and TRBJ1-2, with a possible D match to TRBD1 (5 bases). There are 15 residues in the CDR3. V lost 3 bases to trimming and J lost 1 base, with 15 bases between them. The V gene's germline CDR1 is DFQATT and CDR2 SNEGSKA (reference sequence). The DNA for the CDR3 is TGCAGTGCTAGCGCCGCGGACAACTTTAACTATGGCTACACCTTC. The encoded protein is CSASAADNFNYGYTF.

In its sample, this clonotype was seen many times. The chain combines TRBV20-1 with TRBJ2-1, with 7 bases identical to TRBD2. CDR1 DFQATT and CDR2 SNEGSKA come from the germline V gene (reference sequence). The CDR3 has 16 amino acids. Germline trimming cut 5 bases from V and 3 bases from J; bases unmatched to any gene: 13. CDR3: CSARGSSGKLYNEQFF. In DNA form, the CDR3 reads TGCAGTGCTCGAGGATCGAGCGGGAAACTCTACAATGAGCAGTTCTTC.

This chain uses TRBV6-2 or TRBV6-3 with TRBJ2-5; no definite D call. The CDR3 is made up of 14 amino acids. Germline V gives CDR1 MNHEY, CDR2 SVGEGT. Trimming removed 2 bases from V and 4 bases from J, with 11 bases in between. The CDR3 DNA sequence: TGTGCCAGCAGTTACGTGGATTGGGGAGAGACCCAGTACTTC. Its translation is CASSYVDWGETQYF.

Remarks on this clonotype: One junction end does not reproduce the germline sequence, and a read error may be involved. The genes are TRBV3-1 and TRBJ2-1; D could derive from TRBD1 or TRBD2 (5 bases each). This CDR3 has 19 residues. Germline CDR1 LGHDT, CDR2 YNNKEL (reference sequence). The CDR3 region is CVSSQEMGDIQAPYNEQFF. The CDR3 region has the DNA TGTGTCAGCAGCCAAGAGATGGGGGATATCCAGGCCCCGTACAATGAGCAGTTCTTC.

This clonotype was counted between two and nine times. This chain uses TRBV3-1 with TRBJ1-5; D is ambiguous. This CDR3 has 15 residues. Deletions cut 3 bases from V and 9 bases from J, with 18 bases between. The V gene's germline CDR1 is LGHDT and CDR2 YNNKEL (reference sequence). The chain's CDR3 is CASSQGFVEVRPQHF. The CDR3 region has the DNA TGTGCCAGCAGCCAGGGGTTTGTGGAAGTGAGGCCCCAGCATTTT.

This sequence joins TRBV29-1 and TRBJ2-7; D may be TRBD1 (5 bases). Germline assignment: CDR1 SQVTM and CDR2 ANQGSEA. V was pared by 1 base and J by 3 bases, with 7 bases between. The length of the CDR3 is 12 residues. CDR3 sequence (DNA): TGCAGCGTTGAAGGGGGCGACTACGAGCAGTACTTC. It is translated as CSVEGGDYEQYF.

The chain couples TRBV12-3 or TRBV12-4 to TRBJ2-3, with a weak D call TRBD2 (6 bases). The CDR3 is 16 residues long. V was trimmed by 5 bases and J by 5 bases, leaving 20 bases between them. CDR3 in amino acids: CASSVGLALAQDTQYF. Here the CDR3 DNA reads TGTGCCAGCAGTGTGGGGCTAGCGCTCGCCCAAGATACGCAGTATTTT.

The table lists this clonotype with many counts. The rearrangement joins TRBV29-1 to TRBJ2-3; 7 bases align to TRBD2. V trimming: 7 bases; J trimming: 0 bases; junction bases outside the gene matches: 7. There are 14 residues in the CDR3. Germline V gene data show CDR1 as SQVTM and CDR2 as ANQGSEA. The CDR3 loop reads CSGEGRSSTDTQYF. The CDR3 DNA reads TGCAGCGGGGAGGGGCGGTCTAGCACAGATACGCAGTATTTT.

The V and J genes are TRBV7-8 and TRBJ1-6; perhaps TRBD1 as D (5 bases). Trimming removed 8 bases from V and 7 bases from J, with 15 bases in between. Germline CDR1 is SGHVS and CDR2 is FQNEAQ. This CDR3 is built from 14 residues. The CDR3 spells CASPPGRMNSPLHF. The CDR3 nucleotides are TGTGCCAGCCCACCGGGACGGATGAATTCACCCCTCCACTTT. Based on the CDR3 plus reference TRBV7-8 and TRBJ1-6, the full variable domain is GAGVSQSPRYKVAKRGQDVALRCDPISGHVSLFWYQQALGQGPEFLTYFQNEAQLDKSGLPSDRFFAERPEGSVSTLKIQRTQQEDSAVYLCASPPGRMNSPLHFGNGTRLTVT.

The chain joins TRBV12-3 or TRBV12-4 to TRBJ1-6; D might be TRBD1 (6 bases). The V end lost 8 bases, the J end lost 7 bases, and 12 bases lay between the germline ends. The CDR3 totals 13 residues. The CDR3 is CASRGGQNSPLHF. The CDR3, as DNA: TGTGCCAGCCGAGGGGGTCAGAATTCACCCCTCCACTTT.

The rearrangement uses TRBV20-1 and TRBJ1-4; 7 bases fit TRBD1. V gave up 2 bases and J gave up 3 bases; unmatched junction bases: 15. This CDR3 is 18 amino acids long. The V gene's germline CDR1 is DFQATT and CDR2 SNEGSKA (reference sequence). The chain's CDR3 is CSARNTDRDSLSNEKLFF. The CDR3 DNA is TGCAGTGCTAGAAATACCGACAGGGATTCTCTGTCTAATGAAAAACTGTTTTTT.

This clonotype appeared many times. The V call is TRBV3-1, the J call TRBJ2-1, with D perhaps matching TRBD1 or TRBD2 (5 bases each). The V end lost 0 bases, the J end lost 1 base, and 10 bases lay between the germline ends. Germline V gives CDR1 LGHDT, CDR2 YNNKEL (reference sequence). The CDR3 spans 16 residues. The CDR3 loop is CASSQDRGDSYNEQFF. The CDR3 DNA reads as TGTGCCAGCAGCCAAGATAGGGGAGATTCCTACAATGAGCAGTTCTTC.

The table lists this clonotype with many counts. J is TRBJ2-1 and V is TRBV20-1; 11 bases are shared with TRBD1. The CDR3 totals 16 residues. CDR1 DFQATT and CDR2 SNEGSKA come from the germline V gene (reference sequence). The trim removed 3 bases at V and 2 bases at J, leaving 6 bases unmatched. CDR3 in amino acids: CSARDRGQGAYNEQFF. In nucleotides, the CDR3 is TGCAGTGCTAGGGATAGGGGACAGGGGGCCTACAATGAGCAGTTCTTC.

This clonotype was recorded at least ten times. The chain uses TRBV27 and TRBJ2-7, with 8 bases aligning to TRBD2. Looked up from germline, CDR1 is MNHEY and CDR2 is SMNVEV (reference sequence). The ends lost 6 bases at V and 2 bases at J; junction bases unmatched: 6. The CDR3 extends over 14 amino acids. The CDR3 DNA reads TGTGCCAGCAGCCCGGGACTAGGGGCCTACGAGCAGTACTTC. Residues: CASSPGLGAYEQYF.

The sample holds a few counts of this clonotype. The chain joins TRBV10-1 to TRBJ2-5, with 10 bases fitting TRBD2. V gave up 6 bases and J gave up 0 bases; unmatched junction bases: 7. The CDR3 spans 16 residues. CDR1 is WNHNN, CDR2 SYGVQD, per germline (reference sequence). The chain's CDR3 is CASSRGLADYQETQYF. In DNA, the CDR3 is TGCGCCAGCAGCCGCGGACTAGCGGACTACCAAGAGACCCAGTACTTC.

This chain connects TRBV18 to TRBJ1-5, with 7 bases lining up with TRBD1. Germline V gene lookup returns CDR1 KGHSH and CDR2 LQKENI. The CDR3 is 13 amino acids. V was pared by 3 bases and J by 5 bases, with 1 base of the junction left unmatched. The CDR3 coding sequence is TGTGCCAGCTCACCCACAGGGGATCAGCCCCAGCATTTT. Its translation is CASSPTGDQPQHF.

This clonotype was counted between two and nine times. The V and J genes are TRBV12-3 or TRBV12-4 and TRBJ2-1; possible D gene TRBD2, 6 bases. CDR3 length: 14 amino acids. V was cut by 3 bases and J by 5 bases, with 11 bases left in between. CDR3 nucleotide sequence: TGTGCCAGCAGTTTGGCGGAGGGAAACAATGAGCAGTTCTTC. Translation gives CASSLAEGNNEQFF.

This clonotype was recorded many times. The J gene is TRBJ1-5, the V gene TRBV6-1; D gene ambiguous. This CDR3 comprises 14 residues. Trimming removed 3 bases from V and 5 bases from J, with 11 bases in between. Germline CDR1 reads MNHNS; CDR2 reads SASEGT. The CDR3 loop reads CASSDEGLDQPQHF. The DNA of the CDR3 is TGTGCCAGCAGTGATGAGGGATTAGATCAGCCCCAGCATTTT.

The chain couples TRBV9 to TRBJ2-7; D remains unclear. CDR1 and CDR2 from the germline V gene are SGDLS and YYNGEE. V lost 0 bases to trimming and J lost 5 bases, with 9 bases between them. CDR3 length: 13 residues. CDR3 nucleotide sequence: TGTGCCAGCAGCGTAGCTCCTCGAGACGAGCAGTACTTC. This encodes CASSVAPRDEQYF.